This T cell receptor (beta chain) comes out of a study of blood T cell repertoires in COVID-19. Study-level information: Sample material is recorded as cDNA or gDNA derived from T cells, B-cell-depleted T cells, or PBMCs.

Assay used: immunoSEQ multiplex PCR; TCRdb lists only in-frame clones, some missing. The sample gives approximately 350,000 clones, roughly 90% of which show up once; around 3% is in the top ten. The TCR sequence derives from a woman in her twenties or thirties with COVID-19, enrolled during active disease. The sequenced material came from peripheral blood.

The CDR3 region has the DNA TGTGCCATCAGCTCGAGGCAGGGGGCCTACAATGAGCAGTTCTTC. It specifies CAISSRQGAYNEQFF. The chain links TRBV10-3 to TRBJ2-1, with 7 bases lining up with TRBD1. Germline V gives CDR1 ENHRY, CDR2 SYGVKD. CDR3 size: 15 residues. The V and J ends lost 6 bases and 2 bases, in that order; junction bases with no gene match: 7.